This T cell receptor beta chain was observed in a study of metastatic and nonmetastatic thyroid tumors. Looking at the study overall: Repertoire comparison spanned blood and tumor or nodule tissue of malignant and benign thyroid patients.

The CDR3 is 13 amino acids. Germline CDR1 is SGHTA and CDR2 is FQGTGA. Trimming stripped 2 bases from V and 7 bases from J, with 9 bases between. This clone has a count of ten or more. The antigen is unknown. The authors' processing: CDR3 differences across clinicopathological groups were used to build a distant-metastasis classifier for papillary thyroid cancer. TCRdb re-called clones via MiXCR from the PCR reads. In this record, the V and J calls reflect TCRdb's handling and not the investigators' own analysis. The sample includes some 21,000 clones, 9% to 15% of them seen just once. All patients reached thyroid surgery having received no treatment beforehand. Broader study findings: Reported TCR beta diversity, measured in blood and tumor, was significantly higher for malignant thyroid tumors than for benign nodules.

Sequencing used blood. The sequence was obtained from a male donor with papillary thyroid cancer or a benign thyroid nodule (not recorded which). Some clones in this sample may be carry-over from other donors' samples. This sequence joins TRBV7-3 and TRBJ2-1; tentative D call: TRBD2 (6 bases). CDR3 residues: CASSLGGRNEQFF. The DNA for the CDR3 is TGTGCCAGCAGCTTAGGGGGGAGGAATGAGCAGTTCTTC.